The 6 T cell receptor beta chains below all came from one sample that was sequenced in a study of cytomegalovirus exposure and HLA in healthy donors (dated by TCRdb to the late 2010s). Library creation used the immunoSEQ multiplex PCR assay. A mixture of 60 forward primers for TCR Vbeta segments and 13 reverse primers for TCR Jbeta segments was used in the multiplex PCR. TCRdb retrieved this table from immuneACCESS and kept in-frame rearrangements only. Not all clones are present; in checked studies, unresolved V genes account for under half, and no reason is known for the remainder. The sample table records fewer than 250,000 clones; roughly 83% of these occur just once. 1.6% of the sample goes to the ten largest clones. The sequenced material came from PBMCs. Every receptor here comes from a woman aged 45-60 years in good health and CMV-seronegative.

The V gene is TRBV6-6, the J gene TRBJ1-5; D remains unclear. Trimming shortened V by 8 bases and J by 0 bases, and 5 bases separated the two germline ends. This CDR3 is built from 12 residues. Germline V gene sequence: CDR1 MNHNY, CDR2 SVGAGI (reference sequence). The CDR3 nucleotides are TGTGCCAGCGAGAATAGCAATCAGCCCCAGCATTTT. Its protein product is CASENSNQPQHF.

The CDR3 protein is CASTEHHVAYEQYF. CDR3 nucleotides: TGTGCCAGCACCGAGCACCACGTTGCCTACGAGCAGTACTTC. The genes are TRBV21-1 and TRBJ2-7; the table's D gene call, TRBD2, was not cross checked with the DNA. TRBV21-1 is designated a pseudogene. The CDR3 length is 14 residues.

This sequence joins TRBV6-6 and TRBJ2-3, with 9 bases aligning to TRBD2. In germline, CDR1 is MNHNY, CDR2 SVGAGI (reference sequence). The trim removed 2 bases at V and 0 bases at J, leaving 3 bases unmatched. CDR3 length: 16 residues. The CDR3 bases are TGTGCCAGCAGTTACAGGCTAGCGGGGAGCACAGATACGCAGTATTTT. Translated, it gives CASSYRLAGSTDTQYF.

This clone has just a few counts. The V gene is TRBV10-3, the J gene TRBJ1-1, with TRBD1 as a possible D gene (5 bases). There are 15 residues in the CDR3. Germline loops: CDR1 ENHRY, CDR2 SYGVKD. Trimming cost V 0 bases and J 0 bases, with 8 bases left between them. The CDR3 DNA follows: TGTGCCATCAGTGAGTCGACAGTTCTGAACACTGAAGCTTTCTTT. Its protein product is CAISESTVLNTEAFF.

This chain uses TRBV7-2 with TRBJ2-1, with TRBD1 matching 10 bases. Trimming at V came to 5 bases and at J to 6 bases, leaving 4 bases not matched to a gene. CDR3 length: 14 amino acids. Germline CDR1 is SGHTA and CDR2 is FQGNSA. CDR3 loop: CASSLWTGGNEQFF. CDR3 nucleotide sequence: TGTGCCAGCAGCCTCTGGACAGGGGGCAATGAGCAGTTCTTC.

The rearrangement links TRBV9 to TRBJ1-6, with TRBD1 as a possible D gene (5 bases). The V gene lost 0 bases and the J gene lost 7 bases, with 20 bases spanning the gap. The CDR3 has 18 amino acids. Germline loops: CDR1 SGDLS, CDR2 YYNGEE. The CDR3 is CASSVASGEGIRNSPLHF. CDR3 DNA: TGTGCCAGCAGCGTAGCATCGGGGGAAGGGATCAGAAATTCACCCCTCCACTTT.